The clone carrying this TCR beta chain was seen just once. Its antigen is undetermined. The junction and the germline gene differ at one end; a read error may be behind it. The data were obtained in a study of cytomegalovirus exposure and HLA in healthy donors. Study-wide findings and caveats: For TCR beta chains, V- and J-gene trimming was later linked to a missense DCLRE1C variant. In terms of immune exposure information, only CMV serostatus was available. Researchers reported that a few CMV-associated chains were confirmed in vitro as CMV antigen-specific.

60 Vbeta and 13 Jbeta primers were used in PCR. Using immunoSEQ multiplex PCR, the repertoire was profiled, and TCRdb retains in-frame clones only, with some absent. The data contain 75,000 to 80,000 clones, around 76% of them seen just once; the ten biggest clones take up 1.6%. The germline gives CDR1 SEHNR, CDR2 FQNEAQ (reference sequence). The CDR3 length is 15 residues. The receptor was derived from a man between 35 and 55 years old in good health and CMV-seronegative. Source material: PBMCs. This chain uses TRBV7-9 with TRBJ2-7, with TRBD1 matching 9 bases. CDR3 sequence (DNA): TGTTCCAGCAGCTCGTGGACAGGGGCCTTCTACGAGCAGTACTTC. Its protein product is CSSSSWTGAFYEQYF.